This T cell receptor beta chain was recorded in a study of early T cells in non-severe SARS-CoV-2 infection. Study summary: The authors sequenced bulk RNA from unsorted whole blood, leaving chains unpaired.

Each cDNA molecule carried a unique molecular identifier. TCRdb reanalysed the 5' RACE reads using MiXCR and keeps one entry per CDR3 protein. Found here are 90,000 to 120,000 distinct CDR3 sequences, approximately 12% of them singletons; the top ten hold approximately 7.3%. CDR1 is DFQATT, CDR2 SNEGSKA, per germline (reference sequence). CDR3 size: 12 residues. Trimming left V 0 bases short and J 7 bases short, with 7 bases between. This clonotype appeared a few times. The rearrangement links TRBV20-1 to TRBJ1-5; D is ambiguous. The sequence derives from an adult who was a healthcare worker with PCR-confirmed SARS-CoV-2 infection or an uninfected control (not recorded which). Sequencing used whole blood. This CDR3 is CSARDLGQPQHF. The CDR3 DNA is TGCAGTGCTAGAGATCTGGGCCAGCCCCAGCATTTT.